This T cell receptor beta chain was sequenced for a study of somatic mutations in cytotoxic T cells in rheumatoid arthritis. The V gene's germline CDR1 is SEHNR and CDR2 FQNEAQ (reference sequence). The CDR3 spans 13 residues. Trimming took off 2 bases at V and 0 bases at J, with 4 bases between the two ends. In the original workflow: The authors rarely found patient CD8+ clones larger than 1% matching published virus-specific TCRB sequences. Assay: immunoSEQ multiplex PCR; the TCRdb copy retains only in-frame clones and omits some. That table furnishes V, J and clone size, whereas the DNA furnished D and trimming. The sample shows around 20,000 clones, roughly four fifths of them seen only once. This clone was seen a single time.

This chain connects TRBV7-9 to TRBJ2-5, with unresolved D. The source material was CD8+ T cells sorted from blood. The TCR was taken from a man between 18 and 29 years old with rheumatoid arthritis. The CDR3 region has the DNA TGTGCCAGCAGCTTATATTACCAAGAGACCCAGTACTTC. This encodes CASSLYYQETQYF.